This TCR beta chain was found in a study of blood T cell repertoires in COVID-19. Recovered Cohort 3 donors showed two negative PCRs, clearance, or symptom resolution. The CDR3 runs to 15 residues. Germline V gene lookup returns CDR1 SGHTA and CDR2 FQGNSA. V gave up 2 bases and J gave up 5 bases; unmatched junction bases: 6. Here immunoSEQ multiplex PCR was the method, and the copy in TCRdb shows in-frame clones only, minus some. The sample consists of about 350,000 clones, about 88% of them appearing once. The table lists this clone with a count of one. The V and J genes are TRBV7-2 and TRBJ1-5, with 7 bases aligning to TRBD1. This receptor was taken from a woman aged 25 to 39 who had recovered from COVID-19. The sequencing input was PBMCs or T cells enriched from blood (not recorded which). The chain's CDR3 is CASSLMGRGDQPQHF. CDR3 in DNA: TGTGCCAGCAGCTTAATGGGCAGGGGGGATCAGCCCCAGCATTTT.